This T cell receptor beta chain was retrieved from a study of blood T cell repertoires in COVID-19. Clones were read by immunoSEQ multiplex PCR, and TCRdb kept only the in-frame ones, dropping some. The sample has around 250,000 clones, 80% to 90% seen once. This CDR3 is 15 amino acids long. CDR1 is SGHTA, CDR2 FQGNSA, per germline. V shed 5 bases, J shed 5 bases, and the junction held 9 bases outside the gene matches. This clone turned up a few times. The sequence came from a woman aged 70 to 79 with COVID-19, enrolled during active disease. The sequenced sample consisted of peripheral blood. The chain recombines TRBV7-2 with TRBJ2-3; 8 bases map to TRBD2. The CDR3 DNA sequence: TGTGCCAGCAGCCTAGGTAGCGGGGTGGGAGATACGCAGTATTTT. Translating it yields CASSLGSGVGDTQYF. Together with reference TRBV7-2 and TRBJ2-3, the CDR3 gives the full variable domain: GAGVSQSPSNKVTEKGKDVELRCDPISGHTALYWYRQSLGQGLEFLIYFQGNSAPDKSGLPSDRFSAERTGGSVSTLTIQRTQQEDSAVYLCASSLGSGVGDTQYFGPGTRLTVL.